The 10 T cell receptor beta chains listed next were all sequenced from one sample in a study of cytomegalovirus exposure and HLA in healthy donors (dated by TCRdb to between 2016 and 2019). The library was generated by the immunoSEQ multiplex PCR assay. The multiplex PCR relied on a mix of 60 forward primers for TCR Vbeta segments and 13 reverse primers for TCR Jbeta segments. In its TCRdb copy, this immuneACCESS table keeps in-frame sequences only and misses some clones. Where compared with another copy, unresolved V genes explain less than half of these, and the others have no known cause. Recorded for this sample are some 160,000 clones; 75% to 85% of them occurred a single time. The ten largest clones take up approximately 6.5% of the sample. What was sequenced was PBMCs. The receptors were gathered from a man over 45 in good health and CMV-seropositive.

This clone has only a few counts. The gene calls are TRBV13 and TRBJ2-3; 7 bases agree with TRBD1. After removal of 5 bases from V and 1 base from J, the junction contained 9 bases not matched to a gene. Germline CDR1 reads PRHDT; CDR2 reads FYEKMQ (reference sequence). The CDR3 runs to 16 residues. In DNA form, the CDR3 reads TGTGCCAGCAGCAGCCGGGATCAGGGGGGCACAGATACGCAGTATTTT. Protein: CASSSRDQGGTDTQYF.

J is TRBJ2-1 and V is TRBV13; 10 positions agree with TRBD2. V shed 5 bases, J shed 14 bases, and the junction held 15 bases outside the gene matches. The germline V gene has CDR1 PRHDT and CDR2 FYEKMQ (reference sequence). This CDR3 is built from 15 residues. CDR3 nucleotides: TGTGCCAGCAGCGTGCAGATGTTAGCGGGAGGTTGGGAGTTCTTC. It is translated as CASSVQMLAGGWEFF.

This CDR3 reads CSVETGTNEKLFF. In DNA form, the CDR3 reads TGCAGCGTTGAAACAGGGACTAATGAAAAACTGTTTTTT. The chain uses TRBV29-1 and TRBJ1-4, with D perhaps matching TRBD1 (6 bases). Trimming shortened V by 2 bases and J by 2 bases, and 6 bases separated the two germline ends. The CDR3 totals 13 residues. Germline assignment: CDR1 SQVTM and CDR2 ANQGSEA.

This clone was found a few times. The V and J genes are TRBV6-5 and TRBJ1-5; D not resolved. The V gene's germline CDR1 is MNHEY and CDR2 SVGAGI. V shed 6 bases and J shed 4 bases, with 16 bases lying between them. This CDR3 contains 15 residues. In DNA form, the CDR3 reads TGTGCCAGCAGGGACGGGAGCTCGGGGAATCAGCCCCAGCATTTT. It is translated as CASRDGSSGNQPQHF.

This clone has a single count. V usage is TRBV2 and J usage is TRBJ2-7; D may be TRBD2 (5 bases). Trimming stripped 7 bases from V and 5 bases from J, with 12 bases between. The CDR3 runs 12 residues. Germline V gene data show CDR1 as SNHLY and CDR2 as FYNNEI. CDR3 loop: CASTRETNEQYF. Here the CDR3 DNA reads TGTGCCAGCACCCGGGAAACTAACGAGCAGTACTTC.

V gene TRBV7-3 combines with J gene TRBJ1-1; D is undetermined. The V gene lost 6 bases and the J gene lost 5 bases, with 10 bases spanning the gap. Per the germline V gene, CDR1 is SGHTA and CDR2 is FQGTGA. The CDR3 length is 12 residues. In nucleotides, the CDR3 is TGTGCCAGCAGGGGAGGACGAACTGAAGCTTTCTTT. It yields the protein CASRGGRTEAFF.

V usage is TRBV9 and J usage is TRBJ1-1; D is ambiguous. V was clipped by 4 bases and J by 1 base, with 14 bases between them. Germline loops: CDR1 SGDLS, CDR2 YYNGEE. This CDR3 region has 15 residues. The CDR3 spells CASSRRDLTNTEAFF. CDR3 nucleotide sequence: TGTGCCAGCAGCAGACGGGATTTAACGAACACTGAAGCTTTCTTT.

The chain carries TRBV7-8 and TRBJ1-1; possibly TRBD1 for D (6 bases). This CDR3 has 15 amino acids. CDR1 is SGHVS and CDR2 is FQNEAQ in the germline V gene. V was shortened by 5 bases and J by 1 base, with 14 bases between the two germline ends. In DNA, the CDR3 is TGTGCCAGCAGCCGAACCCAGGGGAAGAACACTGAAGCTTTCTTT. This gives the protein CASSRTQGKNTEAFF.

This chain's CDR3 is CASSMLAGGEAYNEQFF. In nucleotides, the CDR3 is TGTGCCAGCAGCATGCTAGCGGGGGGAGAGGCCTACAATGAGCAGTTCTTC. The J gene is TRBJ2-1, the V gene TRBV11-2; 11 bases match TRBD2. The CDR3 length is 17 residues. The V gene end was trimmed by 5 bases and the J gene end by 2 bases; junction bases not matched to a gene: 8. CDR1 and CDR2 from the germline V gene are SGHAT and FQNNGV.

The chain couples TRBV5-5 to TRBJ2-7; 7 bases match TRBD1. Germline V CDR1 and CDR2: SGHKS, YYEKEE (reference sequence). The CDR3 spans 15 residues. V lost 3 bases, J lost 4 bases, and 10 bases stayed unmatched. CDR3 residues: CASSSLRDSVYEQYF. CDR3 DNA sequence: TGTGCCAGCAGCTCTTTACGGGACAGCGTGTACGAGCAGTACTTC.